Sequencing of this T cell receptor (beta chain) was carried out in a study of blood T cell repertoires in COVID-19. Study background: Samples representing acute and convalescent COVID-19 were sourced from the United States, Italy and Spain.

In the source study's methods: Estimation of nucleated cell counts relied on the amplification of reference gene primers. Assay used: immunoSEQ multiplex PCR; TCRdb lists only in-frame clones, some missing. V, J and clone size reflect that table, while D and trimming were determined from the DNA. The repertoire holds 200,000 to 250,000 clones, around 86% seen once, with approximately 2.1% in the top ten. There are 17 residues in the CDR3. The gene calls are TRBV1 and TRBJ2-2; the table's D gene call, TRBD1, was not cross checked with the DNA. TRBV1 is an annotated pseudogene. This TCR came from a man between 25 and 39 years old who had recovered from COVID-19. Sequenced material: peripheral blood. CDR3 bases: TGCACCAGCAGCCAAGATGCAGGGAAAATAAACACCGGGGAGCTGTTTTTT. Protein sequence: CTSSQDAGKINTGELFF.